A single sample gave rise to the 32 T cell receptor beta chains below, sequenced in a study of Ad26.COV2.S vaccination and SARS-CoV-2 variants. Produced via immunoSEQ multiplex PCR; TCRdb's table is partial and in-frame only. The sample lists under 150,000 clones, 86% seen once, with 5% in the top ten. Sequences were derived from peripheral blood, sampled after recovery from COVID-19. These receptors all come from a human donor who had recovered from COVID-19.

This rearrangement joins TRBV19 to TRBJ1-1; D is unclear. With 6 bases removed from V and 1 base from J, the gap between germline ends came to 6 bases. The length of the CDR3 is 12 residues. Germline-derived CDR1 and CDR2 are LNHDA and SQIVND (reference sequence). The CDR3 loop is CASSVRNTEAFF. The CDR3, as DNA: TGTGCCAGTAGCGTACGGAACACTGAAGCTTTCTTT.

The chain joins TRBV4-1 to TRBJ2-4; D unclear. The length of the CDR3 is 18 residues. The V end lost 3 bases, the J end lost 0 bases, and 18 bases lay between the germline ends. Germline loops: CDR1 MGHRA, CDR2 YSYEKL. CDR3 residues: CASSHASLADLAKNIQYF. The CDR3 nucleotides read TGCGCCAGCAGCCACGCGTCCTTGGCTGACCTAGCCAAAAACATTCAGTACTTC.

The chain combines TRBV5-4 with TRBJ2-1; no reliable D call. CDR1 is SGHNT, CDR2 YYREEE, per germline (reference sequence). The CDR3 length is 14 residues. Deletions cut 0 bases from V and 4 bases from J, with 8 bases between. CDR3 amino acids: CASSLEVGYNEQFF. CDR3 DNA: TGTGCCAGCAGCTTGGAAGTAGGGTACAATGAGCAGTTCTTC.

The chain employs TRBV11-2 and TRBJ2-3, with D possibly matching TRBD1 (5 bases). CDR1 and CDR2 from the germline V gene are SGHAT and FQNNGV. The V gene lost 1 base and the J gene lost 2 bases, with 10 bases spanning the gap. The CDR3 spans 15 residues. The CDR3 loop reads CASSLATASTDTQYF. As DNA, the CDR3 is TGTGCCAGCAGCTTAGCGACAGCTTCCACAGATACGCAGTATTTT.

V usage is TRBV7-9 and J usage is TRBJ2-1; 8 bases agree with TRBD2. V trimming: 6 bases; J trimming: 9 bases; junction bases outside the gene matches: 19. The CDR3 loop spans 17 amino acids. Germline CDR1 reads SEHNR; CDR2 reads FQNEAQ (reference sequence). CDR3 in amino acids: CASRPGGWSTYKGEQFF. In nucleotides, the CDR3 is TGTGCCAGCAGGCCGGGGGGGTGGAGTACCTACAAGGGTGAGCAGTTCTTC. Drawing the rest from reference TRBV7-9 and TRBJ2-1, the complete variable domain is DTGVSQNPRHKITKRGQNVTFRCDPISEHNRLYWYRQTLGQGPEFLTYFQNEAQLEKSRLLSDRFSAERPKGSFSTLEIQRTEQGDSAMYLCASRPGGWSTYKGEQFFGPGTRLTVL.

The rearrangement joins TRBV7-2 to TRBJ1-2; no firm D call. The CDR3 totals 15 residues. Trimming took off 5 bases at V and 4 bases at J, with 17 bases between the two ends. Germline lookup yields CDR1 SGHTA and CDR2 FQGNSA. The CDR3 is CASSPGQATRYGYTF. CDR3 DNA: TGTGCCAGCAGCCCCGGGCAAGCCACCCGCTATGGCTACACCTTC.

The rearrangement uses TRBV3-1 (or the pseudogene TRBV3-2) and TRBJ2-1; possibly TRBD1 for D (6 bases). This CDR3 comprises 13 residues. Germline-derived CDR1 and CDR2 are LGHDT and YNNKEL (reference sequence). Trimming shortened V by 6 bases and J by 9 bases, and 15 bases separated the two germline ends. CDR3 sequence (DNA): TGTGCCAGCAGAGACAGTATCAGGGGTGAGCAGTTCTTC. Protein: CASRDSIRGEQFF.

This chain uses TRBV28 with TRBJ1-4; no clear D gene. Between the trimmed V and J ends, which lost 3 bases and 5 bases, there was a span of 10 bases. The CDR3 has 14 residues. CDR1 is MDHEN and CDR2 is SYDVKM in the germline V gene. This chain's CDR3 is CASSFFRGNEKLFF. CDR3 sequence (DNA): TGTGCCAGCAGTTTTTTCAGAGGAAATGAAAAACTGTTTTTT.

This chain uses TRBV28 with TRBJ2-7; D may be TRBD1 (5 bases). The CDR3 is made up of 15 amino acids. V was clipped by 4 bases and J by 0 bases, with 13 bases between them. The V gene's germline CDR1 is MDHEN and CDR2 SYDVKM. The CDR3 DNA follows: TGTGCCAGCAGTTCCTACACGACAGTCTCCTACGAGCAGTACTTC. Translation: CASSSYTTVSYEQYF.

J is TRBJ2-2 and V is TRBV6-5; D is perhaps TRBD2 (6 bases). Germline CDR1 reads MNHEY; CDR2 reads SVGAGI. This CDR3 is 16 amino acids long. V lost 3 bases and J lost 8, with 19 bases in between. CDR3 coding DNA: TGTGCCAGCAGTTATAGGGTTGGAGGGGTTACTGGGGAGCTGTTTTTT. It translates to CASSYRVGGVTGELFF.

This clone is a singleton in its sample. The gene calls are TRBV30 and TRBJ1-5; D possibly corresponds to TRBD1 (6 bases). The germline gives CDR1 GTSNPN, CDR2 SVGIG (reference sequence). V dropped 4 bases and J dropped 7 bases, with 14 bases sitting between them. This CDR3 comprises 13 residues. CDR3 DNA sequence: TGTGCCTGGAATTCAGGGGAAGGGCAGCCCCAGCATTTT. Translation: CAWNSGEGQPQHF.

A few counts support this clone. The chain has TRBV19 and TRBJ1-4; D unresolved. Germline assignment: CDR1 LNHDA and CDR2 SQIVND (reference sequence). Trimming removed 2 bases at V and 3 bases at J, with 10 bases between. The length of the CDR3 is 15 residues. The CDR3 region is CASSIRAASNEKLFF. CDR3 nucleotides: TGTGCCAGTAGTATAAGGGCCGCCTCTAATGAAAAACTGTTTTTT.

In DNA, the CDR3 is TGTGCCAGCAGCGTGCCGGGACAGGGGAATGGCTACACCTTC. Residues: CASSVPGQGNGYTF. The chain couples TRBV5-6 to TRBJ1-2, with 10 bases identical to TRBD1. Looked up from germline, CDR1 is SGHDT and CDR2 is YYEEEE. This CDR3 region has 14 residues. Trimming at V came to 4 bases and at J to 6 bases, leaving 6 bases not matched to a gene.

This chain links TRBV5-6 with TRBJ2-1, with 7 bases matching TRBD2. Looked up from germline, CDR1 is SGHDT and CDR2 is YYEEEE. V shed 1 base, J shed 5 bases, and the junction held 3 bases outside the gene matches. The CDR3 is 14 amino acids. CDR3 DNA: TGTGCCAGCAGCTTGAGGGACTACGACAATGAGCAGTTCTTC. It yields the protein CASSLRDYDNEQFF.

This chain uses TRBV5-1 with TRBJ1-1; D possibly corresponds to TRBD1 (5 bases). The CDR3 is 13 amino acids. Trimming stripped 4 bases from V and 4 bases from J, with 11 bases between. Germline V CDR1 and CDR2: SGHRS, YFSETQ. CDR3: CASSQVGGTEAFF. CDR3 DNA sequence: TGCGCCAGCAGCCAAGTGGGGGGCACTGAAGCTTTCTTT. Variable domain in full (rest from reference TRBV5-1 and TRBJ1-1): KAGVTQTPRYLIKTRGQQVTLSCSPISGHRSVSWYQQTPGQGLQFLFEYFSETQRNKGNFPGRFSGRQFSNSRSEMNVSTLELGDSALYLCASSQVGGTEAFFGQGTRLTVV.

In this sample, this clone turned up a few times. The V call is TRBV6-2 or TRBV6-3, the J call TRBJ1-2; 8 bases agree with TRBD1. Per the germline V gene, CDR1 is MNHEY and CDR2 is SVGEGT. The CDR3 sequence is 16 residues long. With 4 bases clipped from V and 6 bases from J, the junction kept 13 bases outside the gene matches. This chain's CDR3 is CASSSIRTGSGHGYTF. CDR3 nucleotide sequence: TGTGCCAGCAGTTCCATTCGGACAGGGAGTGGTCATGGCTACACCTTC.

The CDR3 here is CASSPLSRSSNIQYF. In nucleotides, the CDR3 is TGTGCCAGCAGCCCCCTCTCCCGGTCGTCAAACATTCAGTACTTC. This chain joins TRBV7-2 and TRBJ2-4, with D uncertain. Looked up from germline, CDR1 is SGHTA and CDR2 is FQGNSA. The CDR3 length is 15 residues. V was pared by 5 bases and J by 6 bases, with 17 bases between.

The chain recombines TRBV19 with TRBJ1-1, with D hard to call. Germline CDR1 reads LNHDA; CDR2 reads SQIVND (reference sequence). V lost 1 base to trimming and J lost 3 bases, with 9 bases between them. The CDR3 loop spans 14 amino acids. The CDR3 DNA is TGTGCCAGTAGTATAGGAAACGGCCACACTGAAGCTTTCTTT. This translates into CASSIGNGHTEAFF.

This clone was recorded once. This chain uses TRBV24-1 with TRBJ1-4; TRBD1 matches 10 bases. J gave up 15 bases and V 8 bases, and 11 bases lay outside the gene matches. The germline CDR1 and CDR2 sequences are KGHDR and SFDVKD. The CDR3 loop spans 13 amino acids. In DNA form, the CDR3 reads TGTGCCACCAATGCCCCCGGGACAGGGGAGATGTTTTTT. Translation gives CATNAPGTGEMFF.

This clone showed up just a few times. This chain uses TRBV18 with TRBJ1-2; no clear D gene. The germline V gene has CDR1 KGHSH and CDR2 LQKENI. The CDR3 has 15 residues. The ends were cut back, 3 bases at V and 5 bases at J, with 16 bases in the middle. The CDR3 is CASSPGQNSWYGYTF. CDR3 sequence (DNA): TGTGCCAGCTCACCTGGCCAGAATAGTTGGTATGGCTACACCTTC.

The gene calls are TRBV28 and TRBJ2-5, with 7 bases that match TRBD1. The germline V gene has CDR1 MDHEN and CDR2 SYDVKM. The CDR3 is 19 residues long. Trimming took 5 bases from V and 1 from J; bases not matched to a gene: 19. CDR3 DNA sequence: TGTGCCAGCAGTCCCGCAGGGGGAATTTACCGTAGGGGCCAAGAGACCCAGTACTTC. Translation: CASSPAGGIYRRGQETQYF.

The rearrangement links TRBV7-2 to TRBJ1-1, with no clear D. Germline lookup yields CDR1 SGHTA and CDR2 FQGNSA. CDR3 length equals 16 residues. The V end lost 5 bases, the J end lost 4 bases, and 20 bases lay between the germline ends. In DNA form, the CDR3 reads TGTGCCAGCAGCCTCTTCGAACTGCCCGCGGGCACTGAAGCTTTCTTT. Residues: CASSLFELPAGTEAFF.

The sample holds one count of this clone. The chain uses TRBV18 and TRBJ2-2, with 7 nucleotides matching TRBD1. V lost 1 base to trimming and J lost 0 bases; unmatched junction nucleotides: 5. Germline V CDR1 and CDR2: KGHSH, LQKENI. The CDR3 covers 17 residues. The CDR3 is CASSPLPGTANTGELFF. The CDR3 nucleotides are TGTGCCAGCTCACCACTTCCCGGGACAGCGAACACCGGGGAGCTGTTTTTT.

CDR3 in amino acids: CASSSPTGVNTEAFF. CDR3 sequence (DNA): TGTGCCAGCAGCTCCCCGACAGGGGTGAACACTGAAGCTTTCTTT. The V call is TRBV7-9, the J call TRBJ1-1, with 8 bases aligning to TRBD1. The germline gives CDR1 SEHNR, CDR2 FQNEAQ (reference sequence). The CDR3 length is 15 residues. V trimming: 4 bases; J trimming: 0 bases; junction bases outside the gene matches: 4.

This chain links TRBV30 with TRBJ2-1, with a weak D call TRBD1 (6 bases). The germline gives CDR1 GTSNPN, CDR2 SVGIG (reference sequence). This CDR3 has 13 residues. V dropped 4 bases and J dropped 8 bases, with 15 bases sitting between them. Written as DNA, the CDR3 is TGTGCCTGGACCAAACAGGGTTATGATGAGCAGTTCTTC. Translating it yields CAWTKQGYDEQFF.

This clone was counted once. This chain uses TRBV5-8 with TRBJ2-1; 9 bases align to TRBD1. This CDR3 is 16 amino acids long. Germline trimming cut 4 bases from V and 4 bases from J; bases unmatched to any gene: 9. The germline CDR1 and CDR2 sequences are SGHTS and YDEGEE. The DNA for the CDR3 is TGTGCCAGCAGCAAGGGGACAGGGAATGCATACAATGAGCAGTTCTTC. Residues: CASSKGTGNAYNEQFF.

The chain is built from TRBV7-9 and TRBJ2-1; a weak D match, TRBD2 (6 bases). V lost 5 bases, J lost 7 bases, and 18 bases lay in between. CDR1 is SEHNR, CDR2 FQNEAQ, per germline (reference sequence). The CDR3 has 15 residues. The CDR3 protein is CASSGSHPGENEQFF. As DNA, the CDR3 is TGTGCCAGCAGCGGCAGCCATCCGGGAGAGAATGAGCAGTTCTTC.

The chain couples TRBV19 to TRBJ1-1; D gene unclear. From germline, CDR1 is LNHDA and CDR2 SQIVND (reference sequence). Trimming shortened V by 3 bases and J by 6 bases, and 8 bases separated the two germline ends. This CDR3 spans 12 amino acids. The CDR3 region is CASSIGSAEAFF. Written as DNA, the CDR3 is TGTGCCAGTAGTATTGGCAGCGCTGAAGCTTTCTTT.

This clone has only one observation. The chain has TRBV19 and TRBJ2-3; 11 bases are a match to TRBD2. With V trimmed by 5 bases and J by 5 bases, 6 bases remained unmatched. Germline V lookup: CDR1 LNHDA, CDR2 SQIVND (reference sequence). The CDR3 contains 15 residues. CDR3 bases: TGTGCCAGTAGTCTCCTAGCGGGGGGTGAAGATACGCAGTATTTT. Amino acids: CASSLLAGGEDTQYF.

The chain carries TRBV11-2 and TRBJ2-7; no reliable D call. The CDR3 runs to 12 residues. Trimming cost V 3 bases and J 3 bases, with 6 bases left between them. Germline CDR1 SGHAT, CDR2 FQNNGV. The CDR3, as DNA: TGTGCCAGCAGCTTGACCCGCTACGAGCAGTACTTC. This codes for CASSLTRYEQYF.

This chain links TRBV5-1 with TRBJ1-6, with no clear D. CDR1 and CDR2 from the germline V gene are SGHRS and YFSETQ. The CDR3 length is 15 residues. V was clipped by 5 bases and J by 0 bases, with 9 bases between them. CDR3 DNA: TGCGCCAGCAGACCGAATCTCTCCTATAATTCACCCCTCCACTTT. Encoded protein: CASRPNLSYNSPLHF.

In this sample, this clone turned up once. The chain employs TRBV30 and TRBJ1-2; TRBD1 aligns across 7 bases. V dropped 8 bases and J dropped 4; count of bases not matched to a gene: 10. This CDR3 has 13 residues. The germline V gene encodes CDR1 GTSNPN and CDR2 SVGIG (reference sequence). This chain's CDR3 is CARNYRGSYGYTF. The CDR3 DNA follows: TGTGCCAGAAACTACAGGGGCTCCTATGGCTACACCTTC.